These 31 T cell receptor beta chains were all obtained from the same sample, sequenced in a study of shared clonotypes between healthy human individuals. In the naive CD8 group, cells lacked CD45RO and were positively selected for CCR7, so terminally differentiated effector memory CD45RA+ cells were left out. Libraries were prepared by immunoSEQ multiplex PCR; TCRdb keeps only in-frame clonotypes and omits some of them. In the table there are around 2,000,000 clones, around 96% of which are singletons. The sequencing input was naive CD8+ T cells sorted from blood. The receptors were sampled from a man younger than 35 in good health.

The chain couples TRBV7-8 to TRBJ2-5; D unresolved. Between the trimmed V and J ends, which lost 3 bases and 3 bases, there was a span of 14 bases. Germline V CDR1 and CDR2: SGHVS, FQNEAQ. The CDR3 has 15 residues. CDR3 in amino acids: CASSLPNLLEETQYF. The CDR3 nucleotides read TGTGCCAGCAGCTTGCCGAACCTGCTCGAAGAGACCCAGTACTTC.

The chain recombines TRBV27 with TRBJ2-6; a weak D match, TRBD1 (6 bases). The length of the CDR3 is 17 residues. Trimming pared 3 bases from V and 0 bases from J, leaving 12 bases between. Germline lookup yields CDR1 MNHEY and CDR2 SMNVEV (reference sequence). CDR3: CASSFRTVTSGANVLTF. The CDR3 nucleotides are TGTGCCAGCAGTTTCCGGACAGTTACCTCTGGGGCCAACGTCCTGACTTTC.

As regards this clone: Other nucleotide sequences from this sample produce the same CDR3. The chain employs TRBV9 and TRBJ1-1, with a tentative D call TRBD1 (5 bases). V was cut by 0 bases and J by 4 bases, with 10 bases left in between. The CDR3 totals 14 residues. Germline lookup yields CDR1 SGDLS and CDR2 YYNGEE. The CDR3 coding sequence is TGTGCCAGCAGCGTAGAGGGGCAGGGCACTGAAGCTTTCTTT. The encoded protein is CASSVEGQGTEAFF.

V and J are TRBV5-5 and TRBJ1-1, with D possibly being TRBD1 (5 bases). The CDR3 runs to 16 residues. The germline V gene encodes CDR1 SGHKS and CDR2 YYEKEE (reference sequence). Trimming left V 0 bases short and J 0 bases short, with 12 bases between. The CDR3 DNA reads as TGTGCCAGCAGCTTGGATGACAGATACATGAACACTGAAGCTTTCTTT. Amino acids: CASSLDDRYMNTEAFF.

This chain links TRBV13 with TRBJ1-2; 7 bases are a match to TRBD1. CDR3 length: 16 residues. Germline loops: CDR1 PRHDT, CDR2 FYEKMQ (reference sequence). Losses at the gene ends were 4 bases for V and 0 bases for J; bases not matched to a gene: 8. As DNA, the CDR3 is TGTGCCAGCAGCTCAACCCACGACAGGGCTAACTATGGCTACACCTTC. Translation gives CASSSTHDRANYGYTF.

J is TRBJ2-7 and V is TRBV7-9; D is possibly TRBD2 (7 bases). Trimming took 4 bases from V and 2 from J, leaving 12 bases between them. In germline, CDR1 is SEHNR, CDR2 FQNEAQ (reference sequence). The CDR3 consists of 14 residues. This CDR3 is CASSWGGYPYEQYF. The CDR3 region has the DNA TGTGCCAGCAGCTGGGGGGGCTACCCCTACGAGCAGTACTTC.

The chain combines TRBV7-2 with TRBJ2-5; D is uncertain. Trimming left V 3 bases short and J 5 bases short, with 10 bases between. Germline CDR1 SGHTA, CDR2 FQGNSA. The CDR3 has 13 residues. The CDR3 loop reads CASSFPYRETQYF. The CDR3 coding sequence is TGTGCCAGCAGCTTCCCGTATAGGGAGACCCAGTACTTC.

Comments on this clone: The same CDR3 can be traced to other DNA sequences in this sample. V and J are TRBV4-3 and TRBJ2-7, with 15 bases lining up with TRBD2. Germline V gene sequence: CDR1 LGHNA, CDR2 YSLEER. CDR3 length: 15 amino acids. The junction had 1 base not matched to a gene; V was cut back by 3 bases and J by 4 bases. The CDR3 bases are TGCGCCAGCAGCCAGGGACTAGCGGGAGGTTACGAGCAGTACTTC. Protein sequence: CASSQGLAGGYEQYF.

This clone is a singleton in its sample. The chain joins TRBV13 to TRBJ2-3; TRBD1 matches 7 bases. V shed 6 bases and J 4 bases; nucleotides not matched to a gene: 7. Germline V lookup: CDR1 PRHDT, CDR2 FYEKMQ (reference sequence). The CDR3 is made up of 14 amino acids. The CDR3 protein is CASSNRDRPDTQYF. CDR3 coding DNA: TGTGCCAGCAGTAACCGGGACAGACCAGATACGCAGTATTTT.

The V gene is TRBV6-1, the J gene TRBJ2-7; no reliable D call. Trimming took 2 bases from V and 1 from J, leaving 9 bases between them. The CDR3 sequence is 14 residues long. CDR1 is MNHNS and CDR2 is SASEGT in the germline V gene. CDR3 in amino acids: CASSELPESYEQYF. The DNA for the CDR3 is TGTGCCAGCAGTGAACTCCCCGAGTCCTACGAGCAGTACTTC.

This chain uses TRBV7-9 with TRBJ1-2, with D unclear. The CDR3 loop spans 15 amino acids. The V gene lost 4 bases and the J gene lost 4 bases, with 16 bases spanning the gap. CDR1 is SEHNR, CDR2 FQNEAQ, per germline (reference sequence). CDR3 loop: CASSWPFGRPYGYTF. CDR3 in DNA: TGTGCCAGCAGCTGGCCTTTCGGCCGCCCCTATGGCTACACCTTC.

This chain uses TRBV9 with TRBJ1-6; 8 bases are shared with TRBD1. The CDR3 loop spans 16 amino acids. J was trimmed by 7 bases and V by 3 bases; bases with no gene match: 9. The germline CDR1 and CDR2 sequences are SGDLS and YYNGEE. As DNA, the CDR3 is TGTGCCAGCAGCGACACCGGGACAGGCCTAAATTCACCCCTCCACTTT. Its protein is CASSDTGTGLNSPLHF.

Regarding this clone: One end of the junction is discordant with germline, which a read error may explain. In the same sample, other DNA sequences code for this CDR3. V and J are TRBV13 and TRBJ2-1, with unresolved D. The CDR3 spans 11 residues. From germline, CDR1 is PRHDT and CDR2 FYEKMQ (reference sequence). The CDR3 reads CASRLDNEQFF. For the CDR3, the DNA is TGTGCCAGCAGGTTAGACAATGAGCAGTTCTTC.

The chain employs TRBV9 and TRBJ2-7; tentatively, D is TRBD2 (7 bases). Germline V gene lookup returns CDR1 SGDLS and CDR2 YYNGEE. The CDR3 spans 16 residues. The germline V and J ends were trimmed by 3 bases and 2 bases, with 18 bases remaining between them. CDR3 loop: CASSADSRGRAYEQYF. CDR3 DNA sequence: TGTGCCAGCAGCGCCGACTCTAGGGGGAGGGCCTACGAGCAGTACTTC.

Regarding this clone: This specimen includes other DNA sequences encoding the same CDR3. The CDR3 here is CAWSLTYNEQFF. CDR3 DNA: TGTGCCTGGAGTTTGACCTACAATGAGCAGTTCTTC. The V and J genes are TRBV30 and TRBJ2-1; D uncertain. V was shortened by 2 bases and J by 2 bases, with 4 bases between the two germline ends. This CDR3 spans 12 amino acids. From germline, CDR1 is GTSNPN and CDR2 SVGIG (reference sequence).

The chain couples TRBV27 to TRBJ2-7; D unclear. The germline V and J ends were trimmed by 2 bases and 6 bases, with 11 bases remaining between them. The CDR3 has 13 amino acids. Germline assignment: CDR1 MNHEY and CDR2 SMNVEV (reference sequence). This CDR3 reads CASSLIDESEQYF. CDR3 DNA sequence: TGTGCCAGCAGTTTAATCGACGAATCCGAGCAGTACTTC.

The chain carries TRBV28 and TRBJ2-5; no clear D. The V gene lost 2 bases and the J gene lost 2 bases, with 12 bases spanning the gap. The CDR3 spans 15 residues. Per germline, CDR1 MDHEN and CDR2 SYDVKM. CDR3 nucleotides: TGTGCCAGCAGTTTAGAGACCAGTTGGCAAGAGACCCAGTACTTC. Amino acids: CASSLETSWQETQYF. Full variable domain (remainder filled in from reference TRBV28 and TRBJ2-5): DVKVTQSSRYLVKRTGEKVFLECVQDMDHENMFWYRQDPGLGLRLIYFSYDVKMKEKGDIPEGYSVSREKKERFSLILESASTNQTSMYLCASSLETSWQETQYFGPGTRLLVL.

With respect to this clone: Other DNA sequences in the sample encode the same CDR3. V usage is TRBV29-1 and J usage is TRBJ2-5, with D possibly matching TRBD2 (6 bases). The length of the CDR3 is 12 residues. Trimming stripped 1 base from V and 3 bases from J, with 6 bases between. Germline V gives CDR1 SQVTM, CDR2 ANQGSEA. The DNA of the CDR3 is TGCAGCGTTGAAGCGGGGGAAGAGACCCAGTACTTC. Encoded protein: CSVEAGEETQYF.

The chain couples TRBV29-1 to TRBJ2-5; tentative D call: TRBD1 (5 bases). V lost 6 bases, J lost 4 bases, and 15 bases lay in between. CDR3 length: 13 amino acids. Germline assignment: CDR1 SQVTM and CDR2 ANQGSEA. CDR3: CSVAGPQGETQYF. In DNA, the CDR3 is TGCAGCGTCGCCGGTCCTCAGGGAGAGACCCAGTACTTC.

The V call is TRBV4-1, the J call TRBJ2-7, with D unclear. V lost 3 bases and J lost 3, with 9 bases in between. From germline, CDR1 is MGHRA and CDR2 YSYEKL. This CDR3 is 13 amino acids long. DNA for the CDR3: TGCGCCAGCAGCCACGTGGACGGCTACGAGCAGTACTTC. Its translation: CASSHVDGYEQYF.

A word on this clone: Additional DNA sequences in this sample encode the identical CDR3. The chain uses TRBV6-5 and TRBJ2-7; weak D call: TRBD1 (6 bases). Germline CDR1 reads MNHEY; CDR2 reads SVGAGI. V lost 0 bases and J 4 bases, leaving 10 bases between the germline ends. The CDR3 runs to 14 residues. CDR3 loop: CASSYSDSPYEQYF. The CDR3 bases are TGTGCCAGCAGTTACTCGGACAGCCCATACGAGCAGTACTTC.

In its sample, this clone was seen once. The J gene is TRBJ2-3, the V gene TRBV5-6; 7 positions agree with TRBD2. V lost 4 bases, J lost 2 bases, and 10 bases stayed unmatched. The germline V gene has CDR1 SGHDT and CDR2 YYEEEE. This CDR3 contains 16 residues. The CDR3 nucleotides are TGTGCCAGCAGCGCGCCTCCGGGAGGCCACACAGATACGCAGTATTTT. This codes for CASSAPPGGHTDTQYF.

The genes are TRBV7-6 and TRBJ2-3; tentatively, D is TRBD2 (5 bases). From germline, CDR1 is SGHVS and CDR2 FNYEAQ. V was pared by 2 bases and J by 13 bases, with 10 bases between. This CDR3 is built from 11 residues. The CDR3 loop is CASSLSGPKYF. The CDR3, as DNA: TGTGCCAGCAGCTTAAGCGGCCCTAAGTATTTT.

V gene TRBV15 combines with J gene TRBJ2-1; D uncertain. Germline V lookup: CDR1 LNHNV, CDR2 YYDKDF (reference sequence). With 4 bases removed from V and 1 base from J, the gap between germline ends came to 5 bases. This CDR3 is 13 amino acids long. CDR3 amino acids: CATSIVSYNEQFF. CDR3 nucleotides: TGTGCCACCAGCATCGTGTCCTACAATGAGCAGTTCTTC.

CDR3 amino acids: CAISGTGVSGANVLTF. The CDR3 DNA follows: TGTGCCATCAGTGGTACGGGGGTCTCTGGGGCCAACGTCCTGACTTTC. The chain is built from TRBV10-3 and TRBJ2-6, with D maybe TRBD2 (6 bases). The V and J ends lost 4 bases and 0 bases respectively, with 10 bases between them. The CDR3 is made up of 16 amino acids. In germline, CDR1 is ENHRY, CDR2 SYGVKD.

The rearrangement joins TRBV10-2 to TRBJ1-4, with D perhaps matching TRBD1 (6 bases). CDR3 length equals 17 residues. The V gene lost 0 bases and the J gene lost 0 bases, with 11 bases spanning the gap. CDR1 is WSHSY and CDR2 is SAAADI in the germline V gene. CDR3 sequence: CASSESRTAATNEKLFF. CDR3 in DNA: TGCGCCAGCAGTGAGTCGCGGACAGCAGCAACTAATGAAAAACTGTTTTTT.

CDR3 residues: CASSPINRGSPLHF. The CDR3 DNA sequence: TGTGCCAGCAGTCCGATAAATCGGGGGTCACCCCTCCACTTT. The chain couples TRBV6-6 to TRBJ1-6; the D gene is possibly TRBD1 (5 bases). This CDR3 contains 14 residues. Germline V lookup: CDR1 MNHNY, CDR2 SVGAGI (reference sequence). Trimming stripped 5 bases from V and 10 bases from J, with 15 bases between.

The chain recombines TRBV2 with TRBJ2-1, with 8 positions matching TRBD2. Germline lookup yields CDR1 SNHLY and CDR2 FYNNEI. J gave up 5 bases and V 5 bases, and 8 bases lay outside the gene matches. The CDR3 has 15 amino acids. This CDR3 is CASSLSGGLHNEQFF. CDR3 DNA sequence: TGTGCCAGCAGTCTGAGCGGGGGCCTCCACAATGAGCAGTTCTTC.

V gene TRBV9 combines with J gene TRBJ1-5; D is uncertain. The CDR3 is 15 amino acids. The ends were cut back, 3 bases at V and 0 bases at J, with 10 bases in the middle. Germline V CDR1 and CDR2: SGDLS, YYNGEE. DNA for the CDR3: TGTGCCAGCAGCGCCGGACTGAGTAGCAATCAGCCCCAGCATTTT. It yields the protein CASSAGLSSNQPQHF.

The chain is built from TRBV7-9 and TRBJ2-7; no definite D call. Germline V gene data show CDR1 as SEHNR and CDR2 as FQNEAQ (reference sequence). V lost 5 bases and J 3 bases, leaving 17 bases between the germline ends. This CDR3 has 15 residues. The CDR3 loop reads CASSPTADGDYEQYF. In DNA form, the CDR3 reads TGTGCCAGCAGCCCTACGGCGGACGGAGACTACGAGCAGTACTTC.

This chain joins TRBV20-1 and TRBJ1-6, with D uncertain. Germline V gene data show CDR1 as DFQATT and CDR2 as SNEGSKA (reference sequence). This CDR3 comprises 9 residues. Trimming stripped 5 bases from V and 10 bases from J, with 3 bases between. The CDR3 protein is CSAGSPLHF. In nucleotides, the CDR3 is TGCAGTGCTGGCTCACCCCTCCACTTT.